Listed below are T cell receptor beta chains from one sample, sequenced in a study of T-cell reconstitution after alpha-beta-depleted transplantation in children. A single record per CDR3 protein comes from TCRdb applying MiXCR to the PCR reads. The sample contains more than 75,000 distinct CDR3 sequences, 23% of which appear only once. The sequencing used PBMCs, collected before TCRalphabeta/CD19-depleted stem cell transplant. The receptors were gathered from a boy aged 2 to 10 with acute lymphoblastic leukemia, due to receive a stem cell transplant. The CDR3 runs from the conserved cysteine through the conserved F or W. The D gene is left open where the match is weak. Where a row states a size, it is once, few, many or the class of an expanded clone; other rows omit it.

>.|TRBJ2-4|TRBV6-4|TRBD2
TGTGCCAGCAGCCCCGGGACTAGCGGAGGGGCCGACATTCAGTACTTC
CASSPGTSGGADIQYF
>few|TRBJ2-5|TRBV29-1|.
TGCAGCGTTGAAGATGAGGCGGGACAGCTACAAGAGACCCAGTACTTC
CSVEDEAGQLQETQYF
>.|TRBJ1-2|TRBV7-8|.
TGTGCCAGCAGCTTAGAAGCGACAGCGATGAACTTC
CASSLEATAMNF
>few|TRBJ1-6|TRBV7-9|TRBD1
TGTGCCAGCAGCTCGGGACAGGGCTATGATTCACCCCTCCACTTT
CASSSGQGYDSPLHF
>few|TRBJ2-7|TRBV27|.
TGTGCCAGCAGTAGAACAGGGTCCCCCTACGAGCAGTACTTC
CASSRTGSPYEQYF
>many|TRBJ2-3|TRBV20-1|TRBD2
TGCAGTGCTAGGGGGCGGGAGGGCTACACAGATACGCAGTATTTT
CSARGREGYTDTQYF
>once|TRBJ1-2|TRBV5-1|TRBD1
TGCGCCAGCAGCTTGGGACAGGGCGGAGGAGGCTACACCTTC
CASSLGQGGGGYTF
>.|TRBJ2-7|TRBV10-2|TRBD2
TGCGCCAGCACCGGGACTAGCGGGAGTATGCAGTACTTC
CASTGTSGSMQYF
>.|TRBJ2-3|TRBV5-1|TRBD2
TGCGCCAGCAGCGGCGGGAGTAGCACAGATACGCAGTATTTT
CASSGGSSTDTQYF
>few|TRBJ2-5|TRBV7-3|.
TGTGCCAGCAGCTTAGGCGGAGGGGCCGGGGAGACCCAGTACTTC
CASSLGGGAGETQYF
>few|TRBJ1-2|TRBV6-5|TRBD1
TGTGCCAGCAGTTACACAAGACAGGGGGCCTACGGCTACACCTTC
CASSYTRQGAYGYTF
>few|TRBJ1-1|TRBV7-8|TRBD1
TGTGCCAGCACATGGACAGGGAGAACAGGGACTGAAGCTTTCTTT
CASTWTGRTGTEAFF
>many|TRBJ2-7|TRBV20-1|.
TGCAGTGCCAAGGACCCCCGAGTGGAGCAGTACTTC
CSAKDPRVEQYF
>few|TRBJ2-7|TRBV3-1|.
TGTGCCAGCAGCCAAGGGGGACCCTACGAGCAGTACTTC
CASSQGGPYEQYF
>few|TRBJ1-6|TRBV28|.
TGTGCCAGCAACCAAGGGGGGATCAATTCACCCCTCCACTTT
CASNQGGINSPLHF
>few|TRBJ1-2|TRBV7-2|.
TGTGCCAGCAGCTTAAATCGGGAGCGTCTGCATGGCTACACCTTC
CASSLNRERLHGYTF
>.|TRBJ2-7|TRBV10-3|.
TGTGCCATCAGTTCCAGCTCCTACGAGCAGTACTTC
CAISSSSYEQYF
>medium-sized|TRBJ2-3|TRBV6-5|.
TGTGCCAGCAGCTCCTGGCAGGCAGATACGCAGTATTTT
CASSSWQADTQYF
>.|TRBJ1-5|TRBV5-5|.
TGTGCCAGCAGCTATGACAGGTTCAGCAGCAATCAGCCCCAGCATTTT
CASSYDRFSSNQPQHF
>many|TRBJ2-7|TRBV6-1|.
TGTGCCAGCAGTAGGGGCCAGGAGGGCGAGCAGTACTTC
CASSRGQEGEQYF
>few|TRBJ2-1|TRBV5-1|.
TGCGCCAGCAGCTGGGATTCCGGGACCGAGCAGTTCTTC
CASSWDSGTEQFF
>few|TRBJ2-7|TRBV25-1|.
TGTGCCAGCAGTGAATATGGGTTGACCTACGAGCAGTACTTC
CASSEYGLTYEQYF
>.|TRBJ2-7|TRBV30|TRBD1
TGTGCCTGGAGCGAGGGACAGGGGATCGAGCAGTACTTC
CAWSEGQGIEQYF
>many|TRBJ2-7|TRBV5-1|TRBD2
TGCGCCAGCACCCGGACTAGCGGCGAGCAGTACTTC
CASTRTSGEQYF
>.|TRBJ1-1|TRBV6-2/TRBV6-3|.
TGTGCCAGCAGTTACGCAGCAGGACTTACTGAAGCTTTCTTT
CASSYAAGLTEAFF
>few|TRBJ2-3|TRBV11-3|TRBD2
TGTGCCAGCAGCTTAGATCTACTAGCGGCGAGCACAGATACGCAGTATTTT
CASSLDLLAASTDTQYF
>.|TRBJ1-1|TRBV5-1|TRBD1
TGCGCCAGCAGGTCGGGACAGTCGAACACTGAAGCTTTCTTT
CASRSGQSNTEAFF
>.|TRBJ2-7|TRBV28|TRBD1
TGTGCCAGCAGTTCCAGAAGGGGGCTGTACGAGCAGTACTTC
CASSSRRGLYEQYF
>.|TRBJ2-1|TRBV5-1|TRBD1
TGCGCCAGCAGCTCTACAGGGGGTTCTTACAATGAGCAGTTCTTC
CASSSTGGSYNEQFF
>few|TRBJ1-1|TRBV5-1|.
TGCGCCAGCAGCTTGGGTCCAGGTGGTGGGACTGAAGCTTTCTTT
CASSLGPGGGTEAFF
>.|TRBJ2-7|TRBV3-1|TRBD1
TGTGCCAGCAGCCACCTGACAGGGGGCACGGTCGAGCAGTACTTC
CASSHLTGGTVEQYF
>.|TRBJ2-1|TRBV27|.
TGTGCCAGCAGTCCTTCGGCGCCGAGGTACAATGAGCAGTTCTTC
CASSPSAPRYNEQFF
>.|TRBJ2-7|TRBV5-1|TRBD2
TGCGCCAGCAGCCCGGATACTAGCGGTTACTACGAGCAGTACTTC
CASSPDTSGYYEQYF
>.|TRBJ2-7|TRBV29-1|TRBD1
TGCAGCGCGGGACAGGGACGGGGCTACGAGCAGTACTTC
CSAGQGRGYEQYF
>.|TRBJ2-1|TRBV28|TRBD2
TGTGCCAGCAGCTACGCGGGGGGGCAGTTCTTC
CASSYAGGQFF
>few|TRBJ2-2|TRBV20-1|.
TGCAGTGCTAAGGGAACCGGGGAGCTGTTTTTT
CSAKGTGELFF
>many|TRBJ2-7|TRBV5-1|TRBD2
TGCGCCAGCAGCCATAGCGGGAGAGGGAGCCACGAGCAGTACTTC
CASSHSGRGSHEQYF
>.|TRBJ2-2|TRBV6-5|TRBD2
TGTGCCAGCAGTTTTCGACTAGCGGCTAACACCGGGGAGCTGTTTTTT
CASSFRLAANTGELFF
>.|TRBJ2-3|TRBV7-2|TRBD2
TGTGCCAGCAGCTTAGACACTAGCGGGTCGCAGTATTTT
CASSLDTSGSQYF
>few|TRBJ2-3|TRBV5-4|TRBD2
TGTGCCAGCAGCTTGGGGGCGTCTAGCGGGGTGACAGATACGCAGTATTTT
CASSLGASSGVTDTQYF
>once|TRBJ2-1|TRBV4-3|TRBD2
TGCGCCACCCGAAAGAGTCGGGAGGATTACAATGAGCAGTTCTTC
CATRKSREDYNEQFF
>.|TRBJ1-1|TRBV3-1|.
TGTGCCAGCAGCCGCCGGCAAAACGCTGAAGCTTTCTTT
CASSRRQNAEAFF
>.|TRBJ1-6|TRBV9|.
TGTGCCAGCAATACAGGGTCGAATAATTCACCCCTCCACTTT
CASNTGSNNSPLHF